The 7 T cell receptor beta chains reported below all come from one sample, sequenced in a study of cytomegalovirus exposure and HLA in healthy donors. 60 Vbeta and 13 Jbeta primers were used in PCR. Assay used: immunoSEQ multiplex PCR; TCRdb lists only in-frame clones, some missing. This sample has 190,000 or so clones, with about four fifths found just once. The sample consisted of PBMCs. The receptors derive from a boy aged 2 to 9 in good health and CMV-seronegative.

The J gene is TRBJ2-7, the V gene TRBV4-2, with D possibly being TRBD1 (6 bases). Germline V gene lookup returns CDR1 LGHNA and CDR2 YNFKEQ. V lost 0 bases to trimming and J lost 1 base, with 10 bases between them. The CDR3 sequence is 15 residues long. The CDR3 DNA is TGTGCCAGCAGCCAAGACATCGGACAGTCCTACGAGCAGTACTTC. Translating gives CASSQDIGQSYEQYF.

This rearrangement joins TRBV11-3 to TRBJ2-5, with D tentatively TRBD1 (6 bases). Trimming cost V 5 bases and J 4 bases, with 11 bases left between them. The CDR3 length is 13 residues. Germline assignment: CDR1 SGHNT and CDR2 YENEEA. The DNA for the CDR3 is TGTGCCAGCAGCGCTCAGGGGACAGAGACCCAGTACTTC. This sequence encodes CASSAQGTETQYF.

This clone was detected once. The chain links TRBV6-5 to TRBJ1-3; D not resolved. This CDR3 has 16 residues. Deletions cut 0 bases from V and 0 bases from J, with 9 bases between. CDR1 is MNHEY and CDR2 is SVGAGI in the germline V gene. CDR3: CASSYSQELSGNTIYF. The DNA of the CDR3 is TGTGCCAGCAGTTACTCCCAAGAACTCTCTGGAAACACCATATATTTT.

Points on this clone: At one boundary the junction diverges from the germline segment, which might be a read error. The V and J genes are TRBV7-8 and TRBJ1-5; TRBD1 matches 7 bases. The V gene's germline CDR1 is SGHVS and CDR2 FQNEAQ. The CDR3 covers 16 residues. CDR3 protein: CASSVAGTVGNQPQHF. The CDR3 nucleotides are TGTGCCAGCAGCGTAGCGGGGACAGTGGGCAATCAGCCCCAGCATTTT.

The rearrangement joins TRBV7-2 to TRBJ2-3; weak D call: TRBD2 (5 bases). V dropped 5 bases and J dropped 3 bases, with 6 bases sitting between them. CDR3 size: 12 residues. Germline CDR1 SGHTA, CDR2 FQGNSA. The CDR3, as DNA: TGTGCCAGCAGCCGGACTACAGATACGCAGTATTTT. This codes for CASSRTTDTQYF.

Remarks on this clone: The junction shows a germline mismatch at one end, possibly a read error. The chain combines TRBV7-2 with TRBJ1-6; D is unresolved. The CDR3 spans 14 residues. Germline loops: CDR1 SGHTA, CDR2 FQGNSA. The CDR3 loop reads CANSLIGWNSPLHF. Written as DNA, the CDR3 is TGTGCCAACAGCTTAATCGGTTGGAATTCACCCCTCCACTTT.

This clone has only a few counts. The chain recombines TRBV5-4 with TRBJ2-7; D might be TRBD2 (5 bases). Deletions cut 4 bases from V and 0 bases from J, with 14 bases between. This CDR3 has 15 residues. Germline V gene lookup returns CDR1 SGHNT and CDR2 YYREEE (reference sequence). CDR3: CASSNGGGISYEQYF. The DNA for the CDR3 is TGTGCCAGCAGCAATGGAGGCGGAATCTCCTACGAGCAGTACTTC.